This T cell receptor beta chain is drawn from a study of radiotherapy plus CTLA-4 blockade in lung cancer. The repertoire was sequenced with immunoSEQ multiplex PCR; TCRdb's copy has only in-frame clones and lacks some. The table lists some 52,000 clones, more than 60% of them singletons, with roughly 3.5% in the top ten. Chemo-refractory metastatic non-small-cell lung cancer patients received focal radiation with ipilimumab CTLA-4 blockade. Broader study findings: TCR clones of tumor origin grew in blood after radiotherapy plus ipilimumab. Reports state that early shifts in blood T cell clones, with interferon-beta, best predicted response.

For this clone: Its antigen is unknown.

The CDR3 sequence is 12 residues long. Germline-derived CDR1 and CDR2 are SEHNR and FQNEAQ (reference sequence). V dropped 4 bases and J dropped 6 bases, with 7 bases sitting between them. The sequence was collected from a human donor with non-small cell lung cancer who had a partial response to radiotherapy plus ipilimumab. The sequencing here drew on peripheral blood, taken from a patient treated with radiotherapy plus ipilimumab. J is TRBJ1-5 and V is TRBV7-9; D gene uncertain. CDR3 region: CASSSEAQPQHF. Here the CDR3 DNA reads TGTGCCAGCAGCTCCGAGGCTCAGCCCCAGCATTTT.